The rows below give T cell receptor beta chains drawn from one sample of a study of cytomegalovirus exposure and HLA in healthy donors. The protocol was immunoSEQ multiplex PCR, while the TCRdb copy is restricted to in-frame clones and leaves out a portion. The data contain roughly 120,000 clones, roughly 83% of them seen just once; the ten biggest clones take up more than 1.5%. Sequencing was done on a sample of PBMCs. The receptors derive from a man aged 18 to 30 in good health and CMV-seronegative. Each CDR3 is given with its conserved first and last residue. Each record gives: V gene, D gene, CDR3 length, clone size, J gene, CDR3 protein, CDR3 DNA. A D gene is named only where the DNA matches it firmly. Expanded clones are given a class, and other clones once, few, many or no size at all.

>TRBV14|-|13|-|TRBJ1-2
CASSPHDRRGYTF
TGTGCCAGCAGCCCACATGACAGGCGCGGCTACACCTTC
>TRBV4-1|TRBD1|15|few|TRBJ2-7
CASSLGTDSSYEQYF
TGCGCCAGCAGCCTGGGGACAGATTCCTCCTACGAGCAGTACTTC
>TRBV7-9|-|17|-|TRBJ2-6
CASSLIPGNPGANVLTF
TGTGCCAGCAGCTTAATTCCAGGGAACCCTGGGGCCAACGTCCTGACTTTC
>TRBV6-6|TRBD1|16|-|TRBJ1-4
CASSYSGQHYNEKLFF
TGTGCCAGCAGTTACTCGGGACAGCATTATAATGAAAAACTGTTTTTT
>TRBV6-6|-|14|-|TRBJ2-5
CASSYLADQETQYF
TGTGCCAGCAGTTACTTAGCGGACCAAGAGACCCAGTACTTC
>TRBV19|-|18|-|TRBJ2-1
CASSIGEGGVVGRGEQFF
TGTGCCAGTAGTATAGGCGAGGGGGGGGTGGTGGGAAGAGGTGAGCAGTTCTTC
>TRBV28|TRBD2|16|once|TRBJ2-3
CASRTFSGSVTDTQYF
TGTGCCAGCAGAACTTTTAGCGGGAGTGTGACAGATACGCAGTATTTT
>TRBV5-1|TRBD2|13|-|TRBJ2-5
CASSAGAQETQYF
TGCGCCAGCAGTGCGGGAGCACAAGAGACCCAGTACTTC
>TRBV6-1|-|15|-|TRBJ1-1
CASSERTVMNTEAFF
TGTGCCAGCAGTGAAAGGACAGTCATGAACACTGAAGCTTTCTTT
>TRBV5-1|-|13|-|TRBJ1-3
CASSLSGGNTIYF
TGCGCCAGCAGCCTCTCTGGGGGGAACACCATATATTTT
>TRBV7-2|TRBD2|17|-|TRBJ2-7
CASSSPSGGWGGYEQYF
TGTGCCAGCAGCTCACCTAGCGGTGGTTGGGGAGGTTACGAGCAGTACTTC
>TRBV5-4|TRBD2|16|-|TRBJ2-3
CASSSLSGGSVDTQYF
TGTGCCAGCAGCTCACTCTCGGGCGGGAGTGTAGATACGCAGTATTTT
>TRBV6-5|TRBD1|16|-|TRBJ2-5
CASSSGTGGFGETQYF
TGTGCCAGCAGTTCCGGGACAGGGGGCTTCGGGGAGACCCAGTACTTC
>TRBV15|-|15|-|TRBJ1-4
CATSPSTGTNEKLFF
TGTGCCACCAGCCCTTCCACGGGGACAAATGAAAAACTGTTTTTT
>TRBV27|TRBD2|16|-|TRBJ2-3
CASSAGVRGGRDTQYF
TGTGCCAGCAGTGCCGGGGTTCGGGGGGGCAGAGATACGCAGTATTTT
>TRBV30|TRBD1|12|-|TRBJ1-4
CAWGTGHEKLFF
TGTGCCTGGGGGACAGGACATGAAAAACTGTTTTTT
>TRBV19|-|12|-|TRBJ2-1
CASSIPYDEQFF
TGTGCCAGTAGTATCCCCTACGATGAGCAGTTCTTC
>TRBV10-3|TRBD2|15|-|TRBJ2-2
CAISPGLAATGELFF
TGTGCCATCAGCCCGGGACTAGCAGCCACCGGGGAGCTGTTTTTT
>TRBV6-1|TRBD2|16|once|TRBJ2-7
CASSDAGTSGIYEQYF
TGTGCCAGCAGTGACGCAGGGACTAGCGGTATATACGAGCAGTACTTC
>TRBV6-1|-|15|few|TRBJ1-1
CASSEAPGSNTEAFF
TGTGCCAGCAGTGAAGCGCCAGGGTCGAACACTGAAGCTTTCTTT
>TRBV6-5|-|15|few|TRBJ2-2
CASSYEVPAGGELFF
TGTGCCAGCAGTTATGAGGTCCCAGCGGGCGGGGAGCTGTTTTTT
>TRBV15|TRBD2|17|-|TRBJ2-1
CATSRDQRGSSYNEQFF
TGTGCCACCAGCAGAGACCAGCGGGGGAGCTCCTACAATGAGCAGTTCTTC
>TRBV11-3|TRBD2|16|-|TRBJ2-1
CASSFGGRLPRDEQFF
TGTGCCAGCAGCTTTGGCGGGAGGTTACCTCGCGATGAGCAGTTCTTC
>TRBV11-2|TRBD1|15|few|TRBJ2-2
CASSLRTGGSGELFF
TGTGCCAGCAGCTTGCGAACAGGGGGCAGCGGGGAGCTGTTTTTT
>TRBV5-4|TRBD2|16|-|TRBJ2-7
CASSIGTSGRPYEQYF
TGTGCCAGCAGCATCGGGACTAGTGGGCGCCCCTACGAGCAGTACTTC
>TRBV5-1|TRBD1|14|-|TRBJ2-5
CASSLGTGKETQYF
TGCGCCAGCAGCTTAGGGACAGGGAAGGAGACCCAGTACTTC
>TRBV27|TRBD1|14|-|TRBJ2-7
CASRMTGGAYEQYF
TGTGCCAGCAGGATGACAGGGGGGGCCTACGAGCAGTACTTC
>TRBV29-1|TRBD1|13|-|TRBJ2-7
CSVATGEFYEQYF
TGCAGCGTTGCGACAGGGGAATTTTACGAGCAGTACTTC
>TRBV6-6|-|14|-|TRBJ2-7
CASSYDPGTYEQYF
TGTGCCAGCAGTTACGATCCAGGGACCTACGAGCAGTACTTC
>TRBV2|-|14|-|TRBJ2-3
CASLGRGITDTQYF
TGTGCCAGCTTGGGGCGGGGAATCACAGATACGCAGTATTTT
>TRBV5-4|-|15|once|TRBJ2-2
CASSLDLAGPGELFF
TGTGCCAGCAGCCTGGACCTTGCGGGGCCCGGGGAGCTGTTTTTT
>TRBV4-3|-|16|-|TRBJ1-4
CASSQRHLATNEKLFF
TGCGCCAGCAGCCAGCGACACCTTGCAACTAATGAAAAACTGTTTTTT
>TRBV6-6|-|15|-|TRBJ1-4
CASSWLPAANEKLFF
TGTGCCAGCAGCTGGTTGCCCGCAGCTAATGAAAAACTGTTTTTT
>TRBV9|-|14|-|TRBJ2-3
CASSVAGSADTQYF
TGTGCCAGCAGCGTAGCGGGGAGCGCAGATACGCAGTATTTT
>TRBV2|-|15|-|TRBJ1-2
CAIINGAPDNYGYTF
TGTGCCATTATTAATGGGGCCCCAGACAACTATGGCTACACCTTC
>TRBV7-7|TRBD1|14|-|TRBJ2-1
CASSRGQGNNEQFF
TGTGCCAGCAGCAGGGGACAGGGTAACAATGAGCAGTTCTTC
>TRBV7-2|-|14|-|TRBJ1-2
CASSLDPGLNGYTF
TGTGCCAGCAGCTTAGATCCAGGGCTCAATGGCTACACCTTC
>TRBV6-5|-|11|-|TRBJ1-1
CASSSNTEAFF
TGTGCCAGCAGCTCTAACACTGAAGCTTTCTTT
>TRBV30|-|13|-|TRBJ1-5
CAWSDRGNQPQHF
TGTGCCTGGAGTGACAGGGGCAATCAGCCCCAGCATTTT
>TRBV4-3|-|15|-|TRBJ2-5
CASSQNQGTQETQYF
TGCGCCAGCAGCCAGAATCAGGGGACCCAAGAGACCCAGTACTTC
>TRBV7-9|-|16|once|TRBJ1-2
CASSLALAGADYGYTF
TGTGCCAGCAGCTTAGCGTTGGCAGGGGCTGACTATGGCTACACCTTC
>TRBV7-2|TRBD2|14|-|TRBJ2-1
CASSLSGRQNEQFF
TGTGCCAGCAGCTTAAGCGGGAGACAAAATGAGCAGTTCTTC
>TRBV2|-|16|-|TRBJ2-6
CASRPRGVFGANVLTF
TGTGCCAGCAGACCTAGAGGCGTGTTTGGGGCCAACGTCCTGACTTTC
>TRBV7-3|TRBD2|13|-|TRBJ2-3
CASSPLSGRALYF
TGTGCCAGCAGCCCCCTCTCCGGGAGGGCCTTGTATTTT
>TRBV19|TRBD2|16|once|TRBJ2-5
CASSMGLAGAQETQYF
TGTGCCAGTAGTATGGGACTAGCGGGAGCACAAGAGACCCAGTACTTC
>TRBV7-9|-|13|-|TRBJ2-3
CASSFSGSDTQYF
TGTGCCAGCAGCTTCAGCGGCTCAGATACGCAGTATTTT
>TRBV7-3|TRBD1|18|-|TRBJ2-1
CASSLRSRDRGSANEQFF
TGTGCCAGCAGCTTAAGGTCAAGGGACAGGGGTTCTGCCAATGAGCAGTTCTTC
>TRBV27|TRBD2|17|-|TRBJ2-2
CASSLGMGLAGTGELFF
TGTGCCAGCAGTTTAGGGATGGGACTAGCGGGCACCGGGGAGCTGTTTTTT